This is a list of T cell receptor beta chains from one sample in a study of immune reconstitution after stem cell transplant in scleroderma. TCRdb fed the RT-PCR reads into MiXCR, producing one record per CDR3 protein. The table records roughly 4,800 distinct CDR3 sequences, 7.5% to 8.5% of them present only once. The specimen was collected before or after autologous hematopoietic stem cell transplantation (not recorded which). These receptors originate from a male donor with systemic sclerosis. The CDR3 runs from the conserved cysteine through the conserved F or W. The order of the fields is clone size, V gene, D gene, J gene, CDR3 DNA, CDR3 protein. D genes are given only for firm matches. A clone size is listed for some rows: how often the clone was seen (once, few, many), or a class if it is expanded.

NA	TRBV25-1	TRBD2	TRBJ2-7	TGTGCCAGCAGTGAATCGGCTTCCGGGACTAGCGGCACCTACGAGCAGTACTTC	CASSESASGTSGTYEQYF
medium-sized	TRBV7-2	TRBD2	TRBJ2-2	TGTGCCAGCAGCATCTCGGGAGGAGACACCGGGGAGCTGTTTTTT	CASSISGGDTGELFF
few	TRBV5-1	TRBD1	TRBJ2-7	TGCGCCAGCAGCTTGGAGTGGGACAGGCCCGTCCCCCGGTACTTC	CASSLEWDRPVPRYF
medium-sized	TRBV20-1	NA	TRBJ2-1	TGCAGTGCTAGAGGAATGGGGGAGCAGTTCTTC	CSARGMGEQFF
NA	TRBV5-1	NA	TRBJ2-1	TGCGCCAGCCGCCCGCGGGACAGCCCCTACAATGAGCAGTTCTTC	CASRPRDSPYNEQFF
few	TRBV27	NA	TRBJ1-4	TGTGCCAGCAGTTTTGGGGGCACTAATGAAAAACTGTTTTTT	CASSFGGTNEKLFF
medium-sized	TRBV29-1	NA	TRBJ2-1	TGCAGCGTTGAAAACGGGTCAGTATACAATGAGCAGTTCTTC	CSVENGSVYNEQFF
few	TRBV3-1	NA	TRBJ1-5	TGTGCCAGCAGCCAAGTTCAGGGAGGGGTTCAGCCCCAGCATTTT	CASSQVQGGVQPQHF
NA	TRBV5-1	NA	TRBJ1-2	TGCGCCAGCAGCTTTGGGTCGTATGGCTACACCTTC	CASSFGSYGYTF
few	TRBV27	NA	TRBJ2-7	TGTGCCAGCAGTTTGGCCCCCCCGGACACCTATTTATCCTACGAGCAGTACTTC	CASSLAPPDTYLSYEQYF
large	TRBV9	TRBD2	TRBJ2-1	TGTGCCAGCAGCCGAAACAGCGGGAGGGGGTCTTCTGAGCAGTTCTTC	CASSRNSGRGSSEQFF
NA	TRBV6-6	NA	TRBJ1-3	TGTGCCAGCAGTTACTCGACTGGGGCGCAGGGAAACACCATATATTTT	CASSYSTGAQGNTIYF
few	TRBV7-9	TRBD2	TRBJ2-3	TGTGCCAGCAGCTCCCGGGGGGAGCGGGGGCCTGGAGGTACGCAGTATTTT	CASSSRGERGPGGTQYF
NA	TRBV6-6	TRBD1	TRBJ1-4	TGTGCCAGCAGCGCCGGGACAGGGAGAGAAAAACTGTTTTTT	CASSAGTGREKLFF
NA	TRBV5-1	NA	TRBJ2-1	TGCGCCAGCAGCTTGGAGGCTCAACCTAGGGATGAGCAGTTCTTC	CASSLEAQPRDEQFF
few	TRBV7-8	NA	TRBJ1-4	TGTGCCAGCAGCGACGAGGGTCGCGAAAAACTGTTTTTT	CASSDEGREKLFF
few	TRBV20-1	NA	TRBJ1-1	TGCAGTGCTAGAAAAAGGGGGATGGGTGAAGCTTTCTTT	CSARKRGMGEAFF
few	TRBV18	NA	TRBJ2-3	TGTGCCAGCTCACCGCCCGCAGGGTCCACAGATACGCAGTATTTT	CASSPPAGSTDTQYF
few	TRBV27	NA	TRBJ2-6	TGTGCCAGCAGTTATCTCTCTGGGGCCAACGTCCTGACTTTC	CASSYLSGANVLTF
large	TRBV29-1	TRBD1	TRBJ2-3	TGCAGCTCTGGGGACAGGCCCTTCACAGATACGCAGTATTTT	CSSGDRPFTDTQYF
few	TRBV5-1	NA	TRBJ2-3	TGCGCCAGCAGGTGGAGCGGGAGCACAGATACGCAGTATTTT	CASRWSGSTDTQYF
NA	TRBV5-1	TRBD2	TRBJ2-3	TGCGCCAGCAGCTTGGCACTAGCGATCGCAGATACGCAGTATTTT	CASSLALAIADTQYF
NA	TRBV5-1	NA	TRBJ1-6	TGCGCCAGCACCACGGGGGACACCGGTGGGAATTCACCCCTCCACTTT	CASTTGDTGGNSPLHF
NA	TRBV20-1	TRBD2	TRBJ2-7	TGCAGTGCTAGTCCGACTAGCGGGACTTCCCACCCCTACGAGCAGTACTTC	CSASPTSGTSHPYEQYF
NA	TRBV29-1	NA	TRBJ1-2	TGCAGCGTTGGGGGAGGCGACGCTAACTATGGCTACACCTTC	CSVGGGDANYGYTF
NA	TRBV7-6	TRBD1	TRBJ2-1	TGTGCCAGCAGCCTAAATGTCGGACAGGGGAGTAATGAGCAGTTCTTC	CASSLNVGQGSNEQFF
NA	TRBV20-1	NA	TRBJ2-2	TGCAGTGCTAGAGATTATAAACAGAACACCGGGGAGCTGTTTTTT	CSARDYKQNTGELFF
medium-sized	TRBV20-1	TRBD2	TRBJ2-7	TGCAGTGGTCTAGCGGTCTACGAGCAGTACTTC	CSGLAVYEQYF
medium-sized	TRBV2	NA	TRBJ2-7	TGTGCCAGCAGGGGGGAGAGGTCCAACGAGCAGTACTTC	CASRGERSNEQYF
few	TRBV18	NA	TRBJ1-1	TGTGCCAGCTCGCGGCAGTCGGACACTGAAGCTTTCTTT	CASSRQSDTEAFF
NA	TRBV2	TRBD2	TRBJ2-5	TGTGCCAGCGAACTTCGGGGGGATCAAGAGACCCAGTACTTC	CASELRGDQETQYF
medium-sized	TRBV29-1	NA	TRBJ1-2	TGCAGCGTTGGGGGGGCGGAGGGCTACACCTTC	CSVGGAEGYTF
NA	TRBV5-1	NA	TRBJ2-5	TGCGCCAGCAGCTTGGTGAGGGACCAAGAGACCCAGTACTTC	CASSLVRDQETQYF
NA	TRBV10-3	NA	TRBJ1-6	TGTGCCATCAGAGTGCGCATGGTCGATTCACCCCTCCACTTT	CAIRVRMVDSPLHF
NA	TRBV29-1	TRBD2	TRBJ2-1	TGCAGCGCAGGGACTAGCGGGAGATTGTCATACAATGAGCAGTCCTTC	CSAGTSGRLSYNEQSF
NA	TRBV4-3	NA	TRBJ2-3	TGCGCCAGCAGCCAAACGGGCACAGATACGCAGTATTTT	CASSQTGTDTQYF
medium-sized	TRBV20-1	NA	TRBJ2-7	TGCAGTGCTAGGGACACTTCCTACGAGCAGTACTTC	CSARDTSYEQYF
large	TRBV7-2	NA	TRBJ1-3	TGTGCCAGCAGCTTAGCAGGGGTTGTAAACACCATATATTTT	CASSLAGVVNTIYF
NA	TRBV11-2	NA	TRBJ2-5	TGTGCCAGCAGCTTAGAGGGGGGGCCTGGGGAGACCCAGTACTTC	CASSLEGGPGETQYF
few	TRBV5-8	NA	TRBJ1-1	TGTGCCAGCAGCCGACGAGGAATCGCTGAAGCTTTCTTT	CASSRRGIAEAFF
medium-sized	TRBV25-1	NA	TRBJ1-1	TGTGCCAGCAGACTCGGGAACACTGAAGCTTTCTTT	CASRLGNTEAFF
NA	TRBV7-3	TRBD2	TRBJ2-1	TGTGCCAGCAGCTTACAGCGGGAGGCTGAGCAGTTCTTC	CASSLQREAEQFF
NA	TRBV6-5	NA	TRBJ1-2	TGTGCCAGCAGCAAAGGGACGGTTTATGGCTACACCTTC	CASSKGTVYGYTF
NA	TRBV4-1	NA	TRBJ1-5	TGCGCCAGCAGCCAAGAGCTTATCAGTTATCAGCCCCAGCATTTT	CASSQELISYQPQHF